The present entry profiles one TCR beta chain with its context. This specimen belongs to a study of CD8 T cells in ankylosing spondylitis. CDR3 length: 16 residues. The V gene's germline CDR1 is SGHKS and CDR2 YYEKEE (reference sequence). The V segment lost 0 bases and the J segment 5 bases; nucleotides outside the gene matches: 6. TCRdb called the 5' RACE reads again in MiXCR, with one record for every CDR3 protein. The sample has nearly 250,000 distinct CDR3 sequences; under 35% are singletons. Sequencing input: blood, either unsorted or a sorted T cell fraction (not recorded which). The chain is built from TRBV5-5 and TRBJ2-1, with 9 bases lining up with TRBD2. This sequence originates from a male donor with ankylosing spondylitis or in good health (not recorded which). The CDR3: CASSLVGRGGNNEQFF. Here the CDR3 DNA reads TGTGCCAGCAGCTTGGTTGGGCGGGGGGGTAACAATGAGCAGTTCTTC.